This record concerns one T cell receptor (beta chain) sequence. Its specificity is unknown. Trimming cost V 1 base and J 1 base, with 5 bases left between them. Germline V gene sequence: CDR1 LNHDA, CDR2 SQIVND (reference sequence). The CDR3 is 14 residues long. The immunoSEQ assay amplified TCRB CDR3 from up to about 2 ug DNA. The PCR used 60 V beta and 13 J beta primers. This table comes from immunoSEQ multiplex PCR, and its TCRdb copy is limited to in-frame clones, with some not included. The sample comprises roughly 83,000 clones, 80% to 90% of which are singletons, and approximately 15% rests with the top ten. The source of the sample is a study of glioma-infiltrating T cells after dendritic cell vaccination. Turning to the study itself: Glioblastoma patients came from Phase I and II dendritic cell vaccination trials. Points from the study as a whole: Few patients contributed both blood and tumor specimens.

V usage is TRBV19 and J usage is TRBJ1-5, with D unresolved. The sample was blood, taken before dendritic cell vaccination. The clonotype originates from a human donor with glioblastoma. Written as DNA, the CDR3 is TGTGCCAGTAGTATAGGGCAGAGCAATCAGCCCCAGCATTTT. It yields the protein CASSIGQSNQPQHF.